Listed below are T cell receptor beta chains from one sample, sequenced in a study of Ad26.COV2.S vaccination and SARS-CoV-2 variants. Using immunoSEQ multiplex PCR, the repertoire was profiled, and TCRdb retains in-frame clones only, with some absent. The table shows fewer than 400,000 clones, with roughly 90% occurring only once. The sample consisted of peripheral blood, taken in a trial of Ad26.COV2.S vaccine versus placebo. These receptors all stem from a person between 18 and 65 years old who received the Ad26.COV2.S COVID-19 vaccine or a placebo. The CDR3 runs from the conserved cysteine through the conserved F or W. The D gene is left open where the match is weak. Clone size, where shown, is once, few, many, or a class for clones that have expanded.

>TRBJ2-7|TRBV19|-|TRBD2
TGTGCCAGTAGTATTGACCATCGTAGCGGGGGACCCTACGAGCAGTACTTC
CASSIDHRSGGPYEQYF
>TRBJ1-2|TRBV29-1|-|-
TGCAGCGTCGTCGAGATGATCGGCTACACCTTC
CSVVEMIGYTF
>TRBJ1-2|TRBV4-1|-|-
TGCGCCAGCAGCCAAGATAGGCAGTCCTACTATGGCTACACCTTC
CASSQDRQSYYGYTF
>TRBJ1-2|TRBV19|-|-
TGTGCCAGTAACTCGGGGGGCCCTGAAATTAAGTCCCATGGCTACACCTTC
CASNSGGPEIKSHGYTF
>TRBJ1-1|TRBV5-1|-|-
TGCGCCAGCAGCAGGGAGGGGGGTCGAATTGAAGCTTTCTTT
CASSREGGRIEAFF
>TRBJ2-3|TRBV5-4|-|-
TGTGCCAGCAGCCACGAGCCCAATACGCAGTATTTT
CASSHEPNTQYF
>TRBJ2-1|TRBV18|-|-
TGTGCCAGCTCACCGGGACTTATCCCCCATGAGCAGTTCTTC
CASSPGLIPHEQFF
>TRBJ1-5|TRBV3-1/TRBV3-2|few|TRBD1
TGTGCCAGCAGCCAAGGGACAGGGGGGCTCCGTCAGCCCCAGCATTTT
CASSQGTGGLRQPQHF
>TRBJ2-7|TRBV7-8|-|TRBD1
TGTGCCAGCAGCCGACAGGGGAACGAGCAGTACTTC
CASSRQGNEQYF
>TRBJ1-1|TRBV4-2|-|-
TGTGCCTCTACCCCCACCGATTTGAACACTGAAGCTTTCTTT
CASTPTDLNTEAFF
>TRBJ1-5|TRBV4-1|-|-
TGCGCCAGCAGCCAACAAAAGGGTTTAGACAATCAGCCCCAGCATTTT
CASSQQKGLDNQPQHF
>TRBJ1-1|TRBV19|-|-
TGTGCCAGTAAGGAAATGAACACTGAAGCTTTCTTT
CASKEMNTEAFF
>TRBJ1-1|TRBV5-8|-|-
TGTGCCAGCAGCCCGAGGAACGGACCACTCATGAACACTGAAGCTTTCTTT
CASSPRNGPLMNTEAFF
>TRBJ1-6|TRBV6-4|few|-
TGTGCCAGCAGTGACTCGACCAATTCACCCCTCCACTTT
CASSDSTNSPLHF
>TRBJ2-7|TRBV7-9|-|-
TGTGCCAGCAGCTTAGAACAGATCGTTTACGAGCAGTACTTC
CASSLEQIVYEQYF
>TRBJ1-1|TRBV9|-|-
TGTGCCAGCAGCGCGACAGGACTTTACACTGAAGCTTTCTTT
CASSATGLYTEAFF
>TRBJ2-3|TRBV5-1|-|-
TGCGCCAGCAGCTTGGGGGAGAAGAGCACAGATACGCAGTATTTT
CASSLGEKSTDTQYF
>TRBJ1-6|TRBV7-2|-|-
TGTGCCAGCAGCTTATCGGGAGTAACCAATTCACCCCTCCACTTT
CASSLSGVTNSPLHF
>TRBJ2-5|TRBV9|-|-
TGTGCCAGCAGCGCGAGCGTCTTGGGATTCTGGGGGCGCAGAGAAGAGACCCAGTACTTC
CASSASVLGFWGRREETQYF
>TRBJ2-2|TRBV18|-|-
TGTGCCAGCTTTGGGCTCACCGGGGAGCTGTTTTTT
CASFGLTGELFF
>TRBJ2-7|TRBV6-2/TRBV6-3|-|-
TGTGCCAGCAGTACCGCCTCCTACGAGCAGTACTTC
CASSTASYEQYF
>TRBJ2-1|TRBV29-1|-|-
TGCAGCGTTGAAGATTATGGGGGGCTGGGGCAAAATGAGCAGTTCTTC
CSVEDYGGLGQNEQFF
>TRBJ1-1|TRBV12-3/TRBV12-4|-|-
TGTGCCAGCAGTTTTGGCGGGGTGATAGAAGCTTTCTTT
CASSFGGVIEAFF
>TRBJ2-2|TRBV6-6|-|TRBD2
TGTGCCAGTGATACTAGCGGGGGGAACACCGGGGAGCTGTTTTTT
CASDTSGGNTGELFF
>TRBJ1-1|TRBV5-1|-|TRBD1
TGCGCCAGCAGCTCCGGGACAGGGACCACTGAAGCTTTCTTT
CASSSGTGTTEAFF
>TRBJ1-1|TRBV18|-|-
TGTGCCAGCTCACCACAAGACGGCTCGAACACTGAAGCTTTCTTT
CASSPQDGSNTEAFF
>TRBJ1-5|TRBV15|-|-
TGTGCCACCAGCAGAGAGCCGACGGAGTTGCTGAATCAGCCCCAGCATTTT
CATSREPTELLNQPQHF
>TRBJ1-1|TRBV6-5|-|-
TGTGCCAGCACGGAGAGGGGACTCACTGAAGCTTTCTTT
CASTERGLTEAFF
>TRBJ1-1|TRBV29-1|-|-
TGCAGCTTCCAAAACACTGAAGCTTTCTTT
CSFQNTEAFF
>TRBJ2-1|TRBV2|-|-
TGTGCCAGGTACGGGGATGACTCCTACAATGAGCAGTTCTTC
CARYGDDSYNEQFF
>TRBJ1-1|TRBV19|-|TRBD1
TGTGCCAGTAGTATAGAATGGGACAGTAACATGAACACTGAAGCTTTCTTT
CASSIEWDSNMNTEAFF
>TRBJ2-7|TRBV25-1|-|-
TGTGCCAGCAGTGATCCGAGCGGGCAAATCTACGAGCAGTACTTC
CASSDPSGQIYEQYF
>TRBJ1-2|TRBV6-5|-|TRBD1
TGTGCCAGCAGTTCAACAGGGGCCGGCTACACCTTC
CASSSTGAGYTF
>TRBJ2-1|TRBV13|-|TRBD1
TGTGCCAGCAGCATCGGGACAGGGAACTACAATGAGCAGTTCTTC
CASSIGTGNYNEQFF